The 14 T cell receptor beta chains reported below all come from one sample, sequenced in a study of shared clonotypes between healthy human individuals. The protocol was immunoSEQ multiplex PCR, while the TCRdb copy is restricted to in-frame clones and leaves out a portion. The sample yields some 2,000,000 clones, 90% to 95% seen once. Sequencing used naive CD4+ T cells sorted from blood. Subset noted: CD45RA+ positively selected. The receptors shown here come from a man between 18 and 35 years old in good health.

The chain has TRBV10-3 and TRBJ1-2; 8 nucleotides align to TRBD1. V trimming: 4 bases; J trimming: 13 bases; junction bases outside the gene matches: 8. Germline V gene lookup returns CDR1 ENHRY and CDR2 SYGVKD. CDR3 length: 12 amino acids. The CDR3 nucleotides are TGTGCCATCAGTGGGGCAGGGGGCTCGTCCACCTTC. Its translation: CAISGAGGSSTF.

The V call is TRBV30, the J call TRBJ1-1; 8 nucleotides match TRBD1. The germline V gene encodes CDR1 GTSNPN and CDR2 SVGIG (reference sequence). J was trimmed by 5 bases and V by 0 bases; bases with no gene match: 5. This CDR3 is 14 amino acids long. CDR3 sequence (DNA): TGTGCCTGGAGTGTACAGGGGGAAGGGACTGAAGCTTTCTTT. It translates to CAWSVQGEGTEAFF. The full variable domain, in which reference TRBV30 and TRBJ1-1 provide the parts outside the CDR3, is SQTIHQWPATLVQPVGSPLSLECTVEGTSNPNLYWYRQAAGRGLQLLFYSVGIGQISSEVPQNLSASRPQDRQFILSSKKLLLSDSGFYLCAWSVQGEGTEAFFGQGTRLTVV.

J is TRBJ2-7 and V is TRBV11-3; possibly TRBD1 for D (6 bases). The CDR3 sequence is 20 residues long. Germline assignment: CDR1 SGHNT and CDR2 YENEEA. V was pared by 5 bases and J by 0 bases, with 29 bases between. In nucleotides, the CDR3 is TGTGCCAGCAGCACATTACTGGAACGCAGGGGTACGTCTCACTCCTACGAGCAGTACTTC. Translation gives CASSTLLERRGTSHSYEQYF.

This rearrangement joins TRBV11-2 to TRBJ2-4; D is undetermined. From germline, CDR1 is SGHAT and CDR2 FQNNGV. The V end was cut by 1 base, the J end by 0 bases, with 7 bases between. The CDR3 covers 15 residues. CDR3 residues: CASSLAQVAKNIQYF. As DNA, the CDR3 is TGTGCCAGCAGCTTAGCGCAGGTAGCCAAAAACATTCAGTACTTC.

The CDR3: CASSPGRGSTDTQYF. The DNA for the CDR3 is TGTGCCAGCAGCCCCGGGAGGGGGTCGACAGATACGCAGTATTTT. The V call is TRBV11-3, the J call TRBJ2-3, with TRBD2 identical over 8 bases. This CDR3 is 15 amino acids long. Trimming took 5 bases from V and 3 from J; bases not matched to a gene: 7. CDR1 is SGHNT, CDR2 YENEEA, per germline. Full variable domain (outside the CDR3, taken from reference TRBV11-3 and TRBJ2-3): EAGVVQSPRYKIIEKKQPVAFWCNPISGHNTLYWYLQNLGQGPELLIRYENEEAVDDSQLPKDRFSAERLKGVDSTLKIQPAELGDSAVYLCASSPGRGSTDTQYFGPGTRLTVL.

The chain combines TRBV5-1 with TRBJ2-4, with TRBD1 matching over 12 bases. The CDR3 contains 16 residues. The V segment lost 1 base and the J segment 7 bases; nucleotides outside the gene matches: 6. The germline V gene has CDR1 SGHRS and CDR2 YFSETQ. The CDR3 here is CASSLSGQGAPNIQYF. The CDR3 coding sequence is TGCGCCAGCAGCTTGTCGGGACAGGGGGCGCCGAACATTCAGTACTTC.

V gene TRBV7-2 combines with J gene TRBJ2-7; no clear D gene. The V and J ends lost 4 bases and 1 base respectively, with 14 bases between them. CDR3 length: 15 residues. Germline V lookup: CDR1 SGHTA, CDR2 FQGNSA. CDR3 protein: CASSSLGTRSYEQYF. The CDR3 bases are TGTGCCAGCAGCTCGTTGGGAACCCGGTCCTACGAGCAGTACTTC.

This clone has only one observation. The sample has other DNA sequences that encode this CDR3 too. The genes are TRBV4-1 and TRBJ2-1, with D maybe TRBD2 (6 bases). V shed 2 bases and J shed 0 bases, with 11 bases lying between them. The germline V gene has CDR1 MGHRA and CDR2 YSYEKL. The CDR3 spans 16 residues. The CDR3 bases are TGCGCCAGCAGCCAATCTAGCGCGAGCTCCTACAATGAGCAGTTCTTC. It is translated as CASSQSSASSYNEQFF.

This clone was seen a single time. V is TRBV5-6 and J is TRBJ2-3; possible D gene TRBD1, 6 bases. CDR1 and CDR2 from the germline V gene are SGHDT and YYEEEE. Trimming removed 2 bases from V and 4 bases from J, with 14 bases in between. The CDR3 has 15 residues. This CDR3 reads CASSFGQKSSDTQYF. The CDR3, as DNA: TGTGCCAGCAGCTTCGGACAGAAATCGTCAGATACGCAGTATTTT.

The DNA for the CDR3 is TGTGCCAGCAGTTACCCCGGTCCAGGGTCCGGCTACACCTTC. It specifies CASSYPGPGSGYTF. The rearrangement uses TRBV6-6 and TRBJ1-2; D may be TRBD1 (5 bases). Looked up from germline, CDR1 is MNHNY and CDR2 is SVGAGI (reference sequence). This CDR3 has 14 residues. V was trimmed by 2 bases and J by 8 bases, leaving 15 bases between them.

This clone was recorded only once. The V and J genes are TRBV10-2 and TRBJ2-7; D is possibly TRBD1 (5 bases). The V gene's germline CDR1 is WSHSY and CDR2 SAAADI. The length of the CDR3 is 15 residues. The ends were cut back, 3 bases at V and 4 bases at J, with 16 bases in the middle. The CDR3, as DNA: TGCGCCAGCAGTGATCAGGGTCTTTTCGAGTACGAGCAGTACTTC. Residues: CASSDQGLFEYEQYF.

About this clone: Other DNA sequences of this sample code for an identical CDR3. The chain joins TRBV2 to TRBJ2-5, with unresolved D. The CDR3 totals 13 residues. V was cut by 3 bases and J by 5 bases, with 10 bases left in between. Germline V CDR1 and CDR2: SNHLY, FYNNEI. CDR3 residues: CASSEERRETQYF. The CDR3 DNA follows: TGTGCCAGCAGTGAGGAGAGACGGGAGACCCAGTACTTC.

Of note for this clone: A much more abundant neighbour one base away suggests this may be a read error. The sample contains more than one DNA sequence encoding this CDR3. The chain uses TRBV5-6 and TRBJ2-7, with unresolved D. Germline V gene data show CDR1 as SGHDT and CDR2 as YYEEEE. V was clipped by 2 bases and J by 3 bases, with 3 bases between them. The CDR3 consists of 11 residues. The chain's CDR3 is CASSLDYEQYF. The CDR3 DNA sequence: TGTGCCAGCAGCTTAGACTACGAGCAGTACTTC.

The V gene is TRBV6-1, the J gene TRBJ1-1, with TRBD1 matching 12 bases. Per germline, CDR1 MNHNS and CDR2 SASEGT. This CDR3 spans 15 amino acids. V was clipped by 4 bases and J by 5 bases; unmatched bases: 5. The CDR3 nucleotides are TGTGCCAGCAGTGGGGGACAGGGGGCTTGGACTGAAGCTTTCTTT. This translates into CASSGGQGAWTEAFF.